This T cell receptor beta chain was sequenced for a study of vaccination effects on CD4 cells after COVID-19. Overall study context: Early and late time points after vaccination were used to sample a few convalescent patients. The median interval between the second dose and post-vaccine sampling was 72 days.

This clone has more than one count but fewer than ten. Its antigen is not known. The CDR3 spans 18 residues. V lost 2 bases and J 6 bases, leaving 24 bases between the germline ends. Looked up from germline, CDR1 is SEHNR and CDR2 is FQNEAQ (reference sequence). After roughly 9 days in culture, the CD4+ T cells were isolated. Documented for the person is a PCR-confirmed SARS-CoV-2 infection occurring between March and December 2020. BNT162b2 vaccine or mRNA-1273 vaccine was given to participants in two doses. IL-2 medium supplanted half the medium on days 3 and 7. Measured with immunoSEQ multiplex PCR; TCRdb has only the in-frame clones, and not every one. The sample includes roughly 46,000 clones, about 76% seen only once; the top ten take approximately 5.4%.

The rearrangement uses TRBV7-9 and TRBJ2-3, with D hard to call. The sequencing used CD4+ T cells from PBMCs cultured without peptide, collected after COVID-19 vaccination. The sequence derives from a human donor who had a prior SARS-CoV-2 infection. This chain's CDR3 is CASSLLGKGLPYRDTQYF. The CDR3 nucleotides read TGTGCCAGCAGCTTACTGGGGAAGGGCCTGCCGTATCGGGATACGCAGTATTTT.